This TCR beta chain came from a study of Ad26.COV2.S vaccination and SARS-CoV-2 variants. V lost 4 bases to trimming and J lost 0 bases, with 16 bases between them. This CDR3 is built from 16 residues. Germline V lookup: CDR1 MGHRA, CDR2 YSYEKL. Data came from immunoSEQ multiplex PCR; TCRdb stores just in-frame clones and leaves some out. In the table there are some 640,000 clones, roughly 90% of which are singletons. The treatment denotes: 19 received Ad26.COV2.S at low or high dose, single or two shots; 5 received placebo; per-sample allocation not given. Vaccine and placebo recipients were sampled on day 63 after the first injection.

The origin of this receptor is a person between 18 and 65 years old who received the Ad26.COV2.S COVID-19 vaccine or a placebo. The rearrangement joins TRBV4-1 to TRBJ2-7, with D hard to call. This specimen consisted of peripheral blood, obtained in a trial of Ad26.COV2.S vaccine versus placebo. The CDR3 coding sequence is TGCGCCAGCAGCCCCCTGCCGGACCGCCGCTCCTACGAGCAGTACTTC. Its protein is CASSPLPDRRSYEQYF.